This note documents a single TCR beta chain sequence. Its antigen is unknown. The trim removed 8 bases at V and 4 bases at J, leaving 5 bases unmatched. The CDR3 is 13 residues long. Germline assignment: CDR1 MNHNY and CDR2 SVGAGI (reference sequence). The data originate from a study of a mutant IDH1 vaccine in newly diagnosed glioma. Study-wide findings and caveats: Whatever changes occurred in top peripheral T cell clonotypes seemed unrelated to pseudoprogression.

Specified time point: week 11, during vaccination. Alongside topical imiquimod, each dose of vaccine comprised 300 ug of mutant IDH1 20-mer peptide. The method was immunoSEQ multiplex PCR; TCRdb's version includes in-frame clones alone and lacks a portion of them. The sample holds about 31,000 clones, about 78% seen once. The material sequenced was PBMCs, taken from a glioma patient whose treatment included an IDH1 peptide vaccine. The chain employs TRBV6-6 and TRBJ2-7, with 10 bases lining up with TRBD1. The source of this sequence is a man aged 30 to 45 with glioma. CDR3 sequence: CASDRDRGYEQYF. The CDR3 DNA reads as TGTGCCAGCGATCGGGACAGGGGTTACGAGCAGTACTTC.